This note documents a single TCR beta chain sequence. The germline V gene has CDR1 SEHNR and CDR2 FQNEAQ (reference sequence). Losses at the gene ends were 2 bases for V and 2 bases for J; bases not matched to a gene: 3. The CDR3 is made up of 15 amino acids. The entry originates in a study of OX40 agonist ivuxolimab in advanced cancers. TCRdb keeps only in-frame clones here, not all; method: immunoSEQ multiplex PCR. The table shows about 34,000 clones, with roughly 91% occurring only once. The source of this sequence is an adult with an advanced solid tumor such as melanoma, head and neck, liver or kidney cancer. Material: CD4+ or CD8+ T cells sorted from blood, obtained in a trial of the OX40 agonist ivuxolimab. The chain carries TRBV7-9 and TRBJ2-1, with 7 bases fitting TRBD2. CDR3 protein: CASSLSGATYNEQFF. The DNA for the CDR3 is TGTGCCAGCAGCTTAAGCGGGGCGACCTACAATGAGCAGTTCTTC. Combining the CDR3 with reference TRBV7-9 and TRBJ2-1 gives the whole variable domain DTGVSQNPRHKITKRGQNVTFRCDPISEHNRLYWYRQTLGQGPEFLTYFQNEAQLEKSRLLSDRFSAERPKGSFSTLEIQRTEQGDSAMYLCASSLSGATYNEQFFGPGTRLTVL.